These T cell receptor beta chains were read from a single sample in a study of control samples from healthy donors and cancer patients. The method was immunoSEQ multiplex PCR; TCRdb's version includes in-frame clones alone and lacks a portion of them. Here the sample spans tens of thousands of clones, 85% being singletons. The sequenced material came from blood. The source is a man between 40 and 49 years old in good health. Both conserved end residues are part of each CDR3. Fields, in order: V gene, J gene, D gene, clone size, CDR3 DNA, CDR3 protein. The D gene is left open where the match is weak. Some rows have no size entry. The others give once, few or many, or a class for an expanded clone.

>TRBV11-3|TRBJ2-3|NA|once
TGTGCCAGCAGCTTAGCGGGGGTAACAGATACGCAGTATTTT
CASSLAGVTDTQYF
>TRBV7-2|TRBJ2-1|NA|NA
TGTGCCAGTAGAGGCAGCCTTGGAAATGAGCAGTTCTTC
CASRGSLGNEQFF
>TRBV30|TRBJ1-2|NA|NA
TGTGCCTGGGTCCGAGGAGTGTACAGGGTGGGCAGGAACTATGGCTACACCTTC
CAWVRGVYRVGRNYGYTF
>TRBV12-3/TRBV12-4|TRBJ2-5|NA|NA
TGTGCCAGCAGAAAGGACAGCCAAGAGACCCAGTACTTC
CASRKDSQETQYF
>TRBV6-5|TRBJ1-5|NA|NA
TGTGCCAGCAGCCCCCGGATGGGGACCCAGCATTTT
CASSPRMGTQHF
>TRBV4-1|TRBJ2-5|TRBD2|NA
TGCGCCAGCAGCCCCGGGACTAGCCCTGAGACCCAGTACTTC
CASSPGTSPETQYF
>TRBV29-1|TRBJ1-1|NA|NA
TGCAGCGTTGCGGCCAGTGTGGGTGAAGCTTTCTTT
CSVAASVGEAFF
>TRBV7-9|TRBJ1-4|NA|NA
TGTGCCAGCACCTCTGCCTGGAATGAAAAACTGTTTTTT
CASTSAWNEKLFF
>TRBV21-1|TRBJ2-3|NA|NA
TGTGCCAGCAGCAAAGCTAGCGGGATGGGACCAGATACGCAGTATTTT
CASSKASGMGPDTQYF
>TRBV19|TRBJ2-7|TRBD1|NA
TGTGCCAGTAGTATAGGAAGGACAGGGACAGACGAGCAGTACTTC
CASSIGRTGTDEQYF
>TRBV30|TRBJ1-1|NA|few
TGTGCCTGGGGGGGGAACACTGAAGCTTTCTTT
CAWGGNTEAFF
>TRBV28|TRBJ2-2|NA|NA
TGTGCCAGCAGTAGACAGAGTACCGGGGAGCTGTTTTTT
CASSRQSTGELFF
>TRBV19|TRBJ2-7|NA|NA
TGTGCCAGTAGTATATGGGGCAGAAACGAGCAGTACTTC
CASSIWGRNEQYF
>TRBV18|TRBJ1-5|TRBD1|few
TGTGCCAGCTCACCACCGAACAGGGGAATTAGTCAGCCCCAGCATTTT
CASSPPNRGISQPQHF
>TRBV15|TRBJ2-6|NA|once
TGTGCCACCAGCTACCGCTTGGATCCCGGGGCCAACGTCCTGACTTTC
CATSYRLDPGANVLTF
>TRBV6-5|TRBJ1-3|TRBD1|NA
TGTGCCAGCAGTTTTACACGGACAGGGAAGCAAAACACCATATATTTT
CASSFTRTGKQNTIYF
>TRBV5-6|TRBJ1-2|NA|NA
TGTGCCAGCGGCCGGGAGAGCTACACCTTC
CASGRESYTF
>TRBV19|TRBJ1-2|TRBD1|NA
TGTGCCAGTAGCCCACCAAGGACAGGGTTTGGTAGCTACACCTTC
CASSPPRTGFGSYTF
>TRBV27|TRBJ2-2|TRBD1|NA
TGTGCCAGCAGGACATGGGACAGGGGGAAGTCCGGGGAGCTGTTTTTT
CASRTWDRGKSGELFF
>TRBV4-1|TRBJ1-5|TRBD1|few
TGCGCCAGCAGCCGCGGGACAGGTAACAATCAGCCCCAGCATTTT
CASSRGTGNNQPQHF
>TRBV27|TRBJ2-2|NA|NA
TGTGCCAGCAGTTTTGACAGGCGGAACACCGGGGAGCTGTTTTTT
CASSFDRRNTGELFF
>TRBV12-3/TRBV12-4|TRBJ1-3|NA|NA
TGTGCCAGCAGTGGAACCCACACCATATATTTT
CASSGTHTIYF
>TRBV5-1|TRBJ1-1|TRBD1|NA
TGCGCCAGCAGCCGGAGGACAGGGGCGCTGAACACTGAAGCTTTCTTT
CASSRRTGALNTEAFF
>TRBV19|TRBJ1-2|NA|NA
TGTGCCAGTAGTAGGACCGTCACTAACTATGGCTACACCTTC
CASSRTVTNYGYTF
>TRBV5-5|TRBJ2-2|TRBD1|NA
TGTGCCAGCAGCTTGGTCCAGGGGGCTGGCGGGGAGCTGTTTTTT
CASSLVQGAGGELFF
>TRBV27|TRBJ2-6|NA|NA
TGTGCCAGCAGTCCCAGCTCTGGGGCCAACGTCCTGACTTTC
CASSPSSGANVLTF
>TRBV11-2|TRBJ2-1|NA|NA
TGTGCCAGCAGCTTACGGGGCGGCGGGGTGAGCTCCTACAATGAGCAGTTCTTC
CASSLRGGGVSSYNEQFF
>TRBV6-2/TRBV6-3|TRBJ1-1|NA|NA
TGTGCCAGCAGTTACCCGCAGGGACTAAGCAACACTGAAGCTTTCTTT
CASSYPQGLSNTEAFF
>TRBV5-1|TRBJ2-5|NA|NA
TGCGCCAGCAGCGTAAGCGGACAACAAGAGACCCAGTACTTC
CASSVSGQQETQYF
>TRBV19|TRBJ1-1|NA|NA
TGTGCCAGTACCCGATTTACCGGGACTAGGAACACTGAAGCTTTCTTT
CASTRFTGTRNTEAFF
>TRBV10-3|TRBJ2-2|NA|once
TGTGCCATCAGTCCCTTGGCGGTGAACACCGGGGAGCTGTTTTTT
CAISPLAVNTGELFF
>TRBV6-5|TRBJ1-4|NA|NA
TGTGCCAGCAGCCTACTGAGGTGGAATGAAAAACTGTTTTTT
CASSLLRWNEKLFF
>TRBV4-3|TRBJ1-1|TRBD1|NA
TGCGCCAGCAGCCAAGGACAGGGGAACACTGAAGCTTTCTTT
CASSQGQGNTEAFF
>TRBV9|TRBJ2-5|NA|NA
TGTGCCAGCAGCGTAGGAACAGTGCAAGAGACCCAGTACTTC
CASSVGTVQETQYF
>TRBV3-1/TRBV3-2|TRBJ2-4|NA|NA
TGTGCCAGCAGCCAATCCGGACTCCTACAGGGTCCAGCCAAAAACATTCAGTACTTC
CASSQSGLLQGPAKNIQYF
>TRBV3-1/TRBV3-2|TRBJ1-1|NA|NA
TGTGCCAGCAGCCAACGTTATGGAGGGGTCACTGAAGCTTTCTTT
CASSQRYGGVTEAFF
>TRBV10-3|TRBJ2-3|NA|NA
TGTGCCATCAGTGAGTCAACAGATACGCAGTATTTT
CAISESTDTQYF
>TRBV7-2|TRBJ2-1|NA|NA
TGTGCCAGCAGCTCGGGGGGCACCTCCTACAATGAGCAGTTCTTC
CASSSGGTSYNEQFF
>TRBV15|TRBJ1-6|TRBD1|NA
TGTGCCACCAGCAGAGCAGGACAGGGGAATTCACCCCTCCACTTT
CATSRAGQGNSPLHF
>TRBV30|TRBJ1-1|NA|NA
TGTGCCTGGAGAAATCCATCGGGCACTGAAGCTTTCTTT
CAWRNPSGTEAFF
>TRBV9|TRBJ2-3|NA|NA
TGTGCCAGCAGCGTAGGTCTCTTCGCCGGGACAGATACGCAGTATTTT
CASSVGLFAGTDTQYF
>TRBV3-1/TRBV3-2|TRBJ1-1|NA|NA
TGTGCCAGCAGCCAAGACAGTTTGAACACTGAAGCTTTCTTT
CASSQDSLNTEAFF
>TRBV10-3|TRBJ2-1|NA|NA
TGTGCCATCAACGGAGGGACAGCTGGCAATGAGCAGTTCTTC
CAINGGTAGNEQFF
>TRBV7-2|TRBJ2-7|TRBD2|NA
TGTGCCAGCAGCAGGCGGGGGGGCGAGGGCGAGCAGTACTTC
CASSRRGGEGEQYF
>TRBV6-4|TRBJ2-3|NA|NA
TGTGCCAGCAGTGCGACGGAAGCGCGCACAGATACGCAGTATTTT
CASSATEARTDTQYF
>TRBV7-2|TRBJ2-7|TRBD1|NA
TGTGCCAGCAGCTCAACCGGGACAGTGTACTACGAGCAGTACTTC
CASSSTGTVYYEQYF
>TRBV5-5|TRBJ1-2|NA|NA
TGTGCCAGCAGACTGTGGACAGAGGATGGCTACACCTTC
CASRLWTEDGYTF
>TRBV18|TRBJ2-4|NA|NA
TGTGCCAGCTCACCACGTTCGGGGCGATTCCAAAACATTCAGTACTTC
CASSPRSGRFQNIQYF
>TRBV29-1|TRBJ1-4|NA|NA
TGCAGCGTTGACAGGGGTCAGGGGGAAAAACTGTTTTTT
CSVDRGQGEKLFF
>TRBV6-5|TRBJ1-1|NA|few
TGTGCCAGCAGTTACTCGCCGGGGGCTGAAGCTTTCTTT
CASSYSPGAEAFF
>TRBV30|TRBJ1-1|NA|NA
TGTGCCTGGAGTAACAACAGGGACACTGAAGCTTTCTTT
CAWSNNRDTEAFF
>TRBV11-2|TRBJ1-2|NA|NA
TGTGCCAGCAGCTTAGCAGGGACTAAGCATGGCTACACCTTC
CASSLAGTKHGYTF
>TRBV11-2|TRBJ2-3|TRBD1|NA
TGTGCCAGCAGCTTAGGGGTTAGGGACAGGAACACAGATACGCAGTATTTT
CASSLGVRDRNTDTQYF
>TRBV6-5|TRBJ2-5|NA|NA
TGTGCCAGCAGTTACCAGGGAACCAGAGTCAGGGAGACCCAGTACTTC
CASSYQGTRVRETQYF
>TRBV7-2|TRBJ1-1|NA|once
TGTGCCAGCAGCTACCAGCGGGCCACTGAAGCTTTCTTT
CASSYQRATEAFF
>TRBV24-1|TRBJ1-1|TRBD1|NA
TGTGCCACCAGCGCTACAGGGGTCACTGAAGCTTTCTTT
CATSATGVTEAFF
>TRBV4-3|TRBJ2-2|NA|NA
TGCGCCAGCAGTCCTACTAGTTCCGGGGAGCTGTTTTTT
CASSPTSSGELFF
>TRBV11-2|TRBJ2-5|NA|NA
TGTGCCAGCAGCCGCTCCCAAGAGACCCAGTACTTC
CASSRSQETQYF